Following are 2 T cell receptor beta chains from one sample sequenced in a study of cytomegalovirus exposure and HLA in healthy donors. PCR involved 60 Vbeta and 13 Jbeta primers. Here immunoSEQ multiplex PCR was the method, and the copy in TCRdb shows in-frame clones only, minus some. In all, the sample yields 100,000 to 150,000 clones. The sample consisted of PBMCs. These receptors all come from a man aged 25-40 years in good health and CMV-seronegative.

The CDR3: CASSLPGVSSSYNEQFF. The CDR3 nucleotides read TGTGCCAGCAGTTTACCAGGGGTGTCCAGTTCCTACAATGAGCAGTTCTTC. The chain recombines TRBV28 with TRBJ2-1, with TRBD1 as a possible D gene (6 bases). Germline V gene sequence: CDR1 MDHEN, CDR2 SYDVKM. V gave up 2 bases and J gave up 1 base, with 15 bases separating them. The CDR3 length is 17 residues.

The chain couples TRBV7-9 to TRBJ2-4, with TRBD1 as a possible D gene (6 bases). Germline CDR1 SEHNR, CDR2 FQNEAQ (reference sequence). V gave up 3 bases and J gave up 2 bases, with 11 bases separating them. The CDR3 is 15 residues long. The CDR3 sequence: CASSFDRPTKNIQYF. CDR3 DNA: TGTGCCAGCAGCTTCGACAGGCCGACCAAAAACATTCAGTACTTC.